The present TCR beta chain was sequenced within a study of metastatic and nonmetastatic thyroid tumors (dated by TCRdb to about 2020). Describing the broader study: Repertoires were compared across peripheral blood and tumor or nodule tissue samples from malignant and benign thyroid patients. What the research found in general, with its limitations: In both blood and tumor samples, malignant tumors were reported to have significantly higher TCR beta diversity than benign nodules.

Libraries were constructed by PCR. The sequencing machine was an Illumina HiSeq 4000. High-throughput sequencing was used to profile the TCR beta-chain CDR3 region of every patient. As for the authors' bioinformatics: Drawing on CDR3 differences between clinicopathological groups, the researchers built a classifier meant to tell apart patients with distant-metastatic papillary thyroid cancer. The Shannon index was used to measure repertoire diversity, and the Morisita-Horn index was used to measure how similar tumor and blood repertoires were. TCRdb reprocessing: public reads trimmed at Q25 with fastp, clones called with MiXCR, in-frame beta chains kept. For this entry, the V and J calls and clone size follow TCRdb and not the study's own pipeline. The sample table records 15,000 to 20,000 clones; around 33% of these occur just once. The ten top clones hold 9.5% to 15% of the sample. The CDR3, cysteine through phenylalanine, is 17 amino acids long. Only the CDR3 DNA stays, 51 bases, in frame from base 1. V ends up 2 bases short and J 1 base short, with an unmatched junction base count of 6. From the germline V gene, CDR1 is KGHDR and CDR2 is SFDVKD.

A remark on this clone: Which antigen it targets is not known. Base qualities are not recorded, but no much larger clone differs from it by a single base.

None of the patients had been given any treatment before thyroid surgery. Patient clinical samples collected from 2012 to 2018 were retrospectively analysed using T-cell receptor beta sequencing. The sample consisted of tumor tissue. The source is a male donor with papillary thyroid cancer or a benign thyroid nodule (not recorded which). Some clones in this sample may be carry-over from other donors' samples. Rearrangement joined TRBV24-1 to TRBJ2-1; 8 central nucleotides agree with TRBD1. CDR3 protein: CATSDSRTGWSYNEQFF. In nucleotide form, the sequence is TGTGCCACCAGTGATTCGAGGACAGGGTGGTCCTACAATGAGCAGTTCTTC.